The present T cell receptor (beta chain) was sequenced within a study of blood T cells in healthy people across ages. CDR1 and CDR2 from the germline V gene are SGDLS and YYNGEE. The CDR3 has 15 residues. Losses at the gene ends were 0 bases for V and 1 base for J; bases not matched to a gene: 2. This clonotype was detected only a few times. A second PCR, run for about 7 to 11 cycles, used a sample-barcoded 5' primer plus a J-beta primer mix. TCRdb re-analysed the 5' RACE reads in MiXCR, keeping a single row per CDR3 protein. The sample yields fewer than 2 million distinct CDR3 sequences, about two fifths seen once.

What was sequenced was blood. This receptor was identified in a human donor in good health. This chain links TRBV9 with TRBJ2-3; 7 bases map to TRBD1. The CDR3 protein is CASSVDRGRTDTQYF. In DNA form, the CDR3 reads TGTGCCAGCAGCGTAGACAGGGGTCGCACAGATACGCAGTATTTT.